Listed below are T cell receptor beta chains from one sample, sequenced in a study of a mutant IDH1 vaccine in newly diagnosed glioma. The protocol was immunoSEQ multiplex PCR, while the TCRdb copy is restricted to in-frame clones and leaves out a portion. The data show about 62,000 clones, 70% to 90% seen once. These receptors' antigens are unknown. The sequences come from PBMCs, collected from a glioma patient whose treatment included an IDH1 peptide vaccine. All receptors derive from a man aged 35-49 years with glioma. The CDR3 runs from the conserved cysteine through the conserved F or W. A D gene is named only where the DNA matches it firmly. The size entry is marked missing in some rows and otherwise reads once, few, many or a size class.

CDR3 protein: CASSENFWADRSNTGELFF; CDR3 DNA: TGTGCCAGCAGTGAAAATTTCTGGGCCGACCGATCGAACACCGGGGAGCTGTTTTTT; D gene: -; CDR3 length: 19; clone size: -; J gene: TRBJ2-2; V gene: TRBV2
CDR3 protein: CASSLAPGGQPQHF; CDR3 DNA: TGCGCCAGCAGCTTGGCGCCAGGGGGGCAGCCCCAGCATTTT; D gene: TRBD1; CDR3 length: 14; clone size: -; J gene: TRBJ1-5; V gene: TRBV5-1
CDR3 protein: CASSEGSYGYTF; CDR3 DNA: TGTGCCAGCAGCGAGGGGAGCTATGGCTACACCTTC; D gene: -; CDR3 length: 12; clone size: -; J gene: TRBJ1-2; V gene: TRBV5-6
CDR3 protein: CASSILDANTGELFF; CDR3 DNA: TGTGCCAGCAGCATACTAGACGCGAACACCGGGGAGCTGTTTTTT; D gene: -; CDR3 length: 15; clone size: -; J gene: TRBJ2-2; V gene: TRBV7-6
CDR3 protein: CASSKVGQPQHF; CDR3 DNA: TGTGCCAGCAGCAAAGTGGGTCAGCCCCAGCATTTT; D gene: -; CDR3 length: 12; clone size: -; J gene: TRBJ1-5; V gene: TRBV21-1
CDR3 protein: CASSPRPGTSKIRDGYTF; CDR3 DNA: TGTGCCAGCAGCCCCCGGCCCGGGACCTCGAAAATCCGGGATGGCTACACCTTC; D gene: -; CDR3 length: 18; clone size: -; J gene: TRBJ1-2; V gene: TRBV12-1
CDR3 protein: CASSFRDRESDTQYF; CDR3 DNA: TGTGCCAGCAGCTTTCGGGACAGGGAATCAGATACGCAGTATTTT; D gene: TRBD1; CDR3 length: 15; clone size: few; J gene: TRBJ2-3; V gene: TRBV7-2
CDR3 protein: CASAGGRYEQYF; CDR3 DNA: TGTGCCAGCGCCGGGGGCAGGTACGAGCAGTACTTC; D gene: -; CDR3 length: 12; clone size: -; J gene: TRBJ2-7; V gene: TRBV6-5
CDR3 protein: CAISRGQGGNNEQFF; CDR3 DNA: TGTGCCATCAGTAGGGGACAGGGGGGGAACAATGAGCAGTTCTTC; D gene: TRBD1; CDR3 length: 15; clone size: -; J gene: TRBJ2-1; V gene: TRBV10-3
CDR3 protein: CASSLGQGGRYGYTF; CDR3 DNA: TGTGCCAGCAGTTTGGGGCAGGGGGGCCGGTATGGCTACACCTTC; D gene: TRBD1; CDR3 length: 15; clone size: -; J gene: TRBJ1-2; V gene: TRBV5-8
CDR3 protein: CAISLGQGAVRETQYF; CDR3 DNA: TGTGCCATCAGTCTAGGACAGGGGGCTGTACGGGAGACCCAGTACTTC; D gene: TRBD1; CDR3 length: 16; clone size: -; J gene: TRBJ2-5; V gene: TRBV10-3
CDR3 protein: CASSQERGGQETQYF; CDR3 DNA: TGTGCCAGCAGCCAAGAGCGGGGGGGCCAAGAGACCCAGTACTTC; D gene: TRBD2; CDR3 length: 15; clone size: -; J gene: TRBJ2-5; V gene: TRBV4-2
CDR3 protein: CATRQGGGNGYTF; CDR3 DNA: TGTGCCACCCGACAGGGAGGGGGCAATGGCTACACCTTC; D gene: TRBD1; CDR3 length: 13; clone size: -; J gene: TRBJ1-2; V gene: TRBV28
CDR3 protein: CASSRSTQDTQYF; CDR3 DNA: TGTGCCAGCAGCCGCAGCACGCAGGATACGCAGTATTTT; D gene: -; CDR3 length: 13; clone size: -; J gene: TRBJ2-3; V gene: TRBV9
CDR3 protein: CASSLEVRAEAFF; CDR3 DNA: TGTGCCAGCAGCTTAGAAGTAAGAGCTGAAGCTTTCTTT; D gene: -; CDR3 length: 13; clone size: -; J gene: TRBJ1-1; V gene: TRBV7-3
CDR3 protein: CASGPQGAVVYGYTF; CDR3 DNA: TGTGCCAGCGGTCCACAGGGGGCAGTGGTCTATGGCTACACCTTC; D gene: TRBD1; CDR3 length: 15; clone size: few; J gene: TRBJ1-2; V gene: TRBV27
CDR3 protein: CASSFKSGTGSYNEQFF; CDR3 DNA: TGTGCCAGCAGCTTTAAGTCCGGGACAGGGTCCTACAATGAGCAGTTCTTC; D gene: TRBD1; CDR3 length: 17; clone size: -; J gene: TRBJ2-1; V gene: TRBV7-2
CDR3 protein: CASTEALILDEQFF; CDR3 DNA: TGTGCCTCCACGGAGGCCTTAATACTTGATGAGCAGTTCTTC; D gene: -; CDR3 length: 14; clone size: few; J gene: TRBJ2-1; V gene: TRBV5-5
CDR3 protein: CARLPGKGPHTGELFF; CDR3 DNA: TGCGCCAGACTTCCCGGTAAGGGCCCTCACACCGGGGAGCTGTTTTTT; D gene: -; CDR3 length: 16; clone size: once; J gene: TRBJ2-2; V gene: TRBV5-1
CDR3 protein: CASSPPTDRGYEQYF; CDR3 DNA: TGTGCCAGCTCACCACCCACGGACAGGGGCTACGAGCAGTACTTC; D gene: TRBD1; CDR3 length: 15; clone size: -; J gene: TRBJ2-7; V gene: TRBV18
CDR3 protein: CASSQVSSGGTGELFF; CDR3 DNA: TGTGCCAGCAGCCAAGTTTCCAGCGGGGGCACCGGGGAGCTGTTTTTT; D gene: TRBD2; CDR3 length: 16; clone size: -; J gene: TRBJ2-2; V gene: TRBV4-2
CDR3 protein: CASSLRGGAGSEAFF; CDR3 DNA: TGTGCCAGCTCACTACGGGGGGGTGCCGGCTCTGAAGCTTTCTTT; D gene: -; CDR3 length: 15; clone size: -; J gene: TRBJ1-1; V gene: TRBV18
CDR3 protein: CASSLGAGQSDQPQHF; CDR3 DNA: TGCGCCAGCAGCTTGGGGGCTGGACAGTCGGATCAGCCCCAGCATTTT; D gene: -; CDR3 length: 16; clone size: -; J gene: TRBJ1-5; V gene: TRBV5-1
CDR3 protein: CASSPRVGHNEQFF; CDR3 DNA: TGTGCCAGCAGCCCCCGAGTGGGCCACAATGAGCAGTTCTTC; D gene: -; CDR3 length: 14; clone size: -; J gene: TRBJ2-1; V gene: TRBV7-2